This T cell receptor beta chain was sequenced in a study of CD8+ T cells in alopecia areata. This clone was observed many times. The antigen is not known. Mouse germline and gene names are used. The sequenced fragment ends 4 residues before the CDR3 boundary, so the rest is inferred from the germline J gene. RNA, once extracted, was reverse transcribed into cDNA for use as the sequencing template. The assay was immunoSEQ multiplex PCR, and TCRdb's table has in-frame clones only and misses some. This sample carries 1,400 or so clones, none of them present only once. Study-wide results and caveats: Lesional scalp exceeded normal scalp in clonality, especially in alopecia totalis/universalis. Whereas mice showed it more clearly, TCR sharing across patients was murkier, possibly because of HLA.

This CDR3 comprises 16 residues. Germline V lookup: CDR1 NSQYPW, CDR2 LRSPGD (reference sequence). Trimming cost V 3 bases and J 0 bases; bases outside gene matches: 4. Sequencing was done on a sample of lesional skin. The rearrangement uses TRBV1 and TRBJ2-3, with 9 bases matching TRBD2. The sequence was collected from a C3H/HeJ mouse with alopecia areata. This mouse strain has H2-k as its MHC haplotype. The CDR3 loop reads CTCSAWTGESAETLYF. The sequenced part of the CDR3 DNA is TGCACCTGCAGTGCCTGGACTGGGGAGAGTGCAGAA. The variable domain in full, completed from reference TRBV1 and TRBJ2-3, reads VTLLEQNPRWRLVPRGQAVNLRCILKNSQYPWMSWYQQDLQKQLQWLFTLRSPGDKEVKSLPGADYLATRVTDTELRLQVANMSQGRTLYCTCSAWTGESAETLYFGSGTRLTVL.